This T cell receptor beta chain was recovered during a study of radiotherapy plus CTLA-4 blockade in lung cancer (dated by TCRdb to the late 2010s). About the investigation overall: Objective responses occurred in around 19% of enrolled patients, and roughly 30% achieved disease control. What the study reported, not specific to this receptor: Early dynamic changes in blood T cell clones, together with increased serum interferon-beta after radiation, were reported as the strongest predictors of response. TCR clones derived from tumors expanded in peripheral blood after treatment with radiotherapy and ipilimumab.

Library preparation used the immunoSEQ multiplex PCR assay. Entries here come from immuneACCESS through TCRdb and include only in-frame sequences with V and J called. Some clones fail to appear in such tables; in the studies checked, an unresolved V gene covers under half of the shortfall, and the cause of the remainder is unknown. Present in this sample are 45,000 or so clones, 76% of which were seen just once. The ten largest make up around 8.3% of the sample. Spanning cysteine to phenylalanine, the CDR3 consists of 14 amino acids. Solely the CDR3 DNA is kept, with 42 bases framed from the first base. V is cut by 0 bases and J by 0 bases, and the space between the germline ends is 3 bases. Based on the germline V gene (reference sequence), the CDR1 and CDR2 sequences are LNHNV and YYDKDF. The study tested focal radiation therapy combined with CTLA-4 blockade (ipilimumab) in patients with chemo-refractory metastatic non-small-cell lung cancer.

About this clone itself: Its antigen is still unknown. There are no base qualities to consult, and no much larger clone falls within one base. This same CDR3 is encoded by further DNA sequences in the sample.

The chain uses TRBV15 and TRBJ1-5, with an unclear D gene assignment. The clonotype originates from a human donor with non-small cell lung cancer who had stable disease on radiotherapy plus ipilimumab. The sample was peripheral blood, taken from a patient treated with radiotherapy plus ipilimumab. The DNA sequence is given as TGTGCCACCAGCAGAGAGGGTAGCAATCAGCCCCAGCATTTT. Its product reads: CATSREGSNQPQHF.